Each of the 2 T cell receptor beta chains below was sequenced from the same sample in a study of CD8 T cells in Susac syndrome. After extraction with the RNeasy kit, roughly 0.45 to 1 ug of the RNA was reverse transcribed using random hexamers. In TCRdb, the immunoSEQ multiplex PCR reads were re-called with MiXCR into one record per CDR3 protein. The table includes 75,000 to 95,000 distinct CDR3 sequences, 90% to 95% detected once. The sample was CD8+ T cells from PBMCs. The receptors were sampled from a human donor with multiple sclerosis.

The V call is TRBV19, the J call TRBJ2-5; weak D call: TRBD1 (7 bases). Trimming took 3 bases from V and 5 from J, leaving 13 bases between them. From germline, CDR1 is LNHDA and CDR2 SQIVND (reference sequence). This CDR3 is built from 14 residues. CDR3 DNA: TGTGCCAGTAGTATTGGAGGGGGCCTGGAGACCCAGTACTTC. It codes for CASSIGGGLETQYF.

This sequence joins TRBV5-4 and TRBJ1-2; perhaps TRBD1 as D (5 bases). The germline CDR1 and CDR2 sequences are SGHNT and YYREEE (reference sequence). The CDR3 runs to 14 residues. V lost 0 bases to trimming and J lost 3 bases, with 9 bases between them. CDR3 bases: TGTGCCAGCAGCTTGGAAACAGGACACTATGGCTACACCTTC. Translation: CASSLETGHYGYTF.